Following are 15 T cell receptor beta chains from one sample sequenced in a study of cytomegalovirus exposure and HLA in healthy donors. The PCR made use of 60 Vbeta and 13 Jbeta primers. Repertoires were generated with immunoSEQ multiplex PCR, while TCRdb's copy carries only in-frame clones and drops some. The sample has 100,000 or so clones, more than 60% seen once. The sequenced sample consisted of PBMCs. The receptors derive from a female donor in good health and CMV-seronegative.

The chain recombines TRBV5-6 with TRBJ2-7; 7 bases match TRBD1. Germline CDR1 reads SGHDT; CDR2 reads YYEEEE. The CDR3 consists of 14 residues. V lost 5 bases to trimming and J lost 5 bases; unmatched junction nucleotides: 10. The CDR3, as DNA: TGTGCCAGCAGGGCTGGGACAGCTCGCCACGAGCAGTACTTC. This gives the protein CASRAGTARHEQYF.

The rearrangement uses TRBV5-6 and TRBJ1-1; 10 bases are shared with TRBD1. With 4 bases clipped from V and 5 bases from J, the junction kept 8 bases outside the gene matches. Germline values: CDR1 SGHDT, CDR2 YYEEEE. This CDR3 is built from 15 residues. The CDR3: CASSPGGDRGTEAFF. For the CDR3, the DNA is TGTGCCAGCAGCCCGGGCGGGGACAGGGGAACTGAAGCTTTCTTT.

V is TRBV9 and J is TRBJ2-7; D perhaps matches TRBD1 (6 bases). Germline values: CDR1 SGDLS, CDR2 YYNGEE. This CDR3 contains 15 residues. V was cut by 0 bases and J by 4 bases, with 14 bases left in between. CDR3 amino acids: CASSVEAGENYEQYF. Here the CDR3 DNA reads TGTGCCAGCAGCGTAGAGGCAGGGGAAAATTACGAGCAGTACTTC.

The chain links TRBV7-8 to TRBJ2-3; D unclear. The CDR3 length is 16 residues. Looked up from germline, CDR1 is SGHVS and CDR2 is FQNEAQ. Trimming took 5 bases from V and 0 from J, leaving 15 bases between them. The CDR3 sequence: CASSHHRSSSTDTQYF. The CDR3, as DNA: TGTGCCAGCAGCCATCATCGGTCGAGTAGCACAGATACGCAGTATTTT.

The chain joins TRBV10-3 to TRBJ1-2, with D tentatively TRBD1 (5 bases). CDR1 ENHRY and CDR2 SYGVKD come from the germline V gene. V lost 0 bases and J lost 8, with 16 bases in between. This CDR3 contains 15 residues. In DNA form, the CDR3 reads TGTGCCATCAGTGAGTCTTGGGGCGCCAATGGCGGCTACACCTTC. Its translation: CAISESWGANGGYTF.

In nucleotides, the CDR3 is TGTGCCAGCAGCTCCCTCGGATATGGAGCTGAAGCTTTCTTT. It yields the protein CASSSLGYGAEAFF. This chain uses TRBV7-9 with TRBJ1-1; D uncertain. This CDR3 has 14 amino acids. The V end was cut by 4 bases, the J end by 6 bases, with 15 bases between. Looked up from germline, CDR1 is SEHNR and CDR2 is FQNEAQ (reference sequence).

V and J are TRBV7-2 and TRBJ2-6, with D hard to call. CDR3 length equals 19 residues. Per the germline V gene, CDR1 is SGHTA and CDR2 is FQGNSA. Trimming pared 4 bases from V and 3 bases from J, leaving 22 bases between. CDR3: CASSSTRGVASFGANVLTF. For the CDR3, the DNA is TGTGCCAGCAGCTCAACCCGAGGTGTGGCGTCGTTTGGGGCCAACGTCCTGACTTTC.

The chain recombines TRBV6-5 with TRBJ1-5; 8 bases line up with TRBD1. The CDR3 has 16 residues. Trimming cost V 0 bases and J 7 bases; bases outside gene matches: 8. CDR1 is MNHEY and CDR2 is SVGAGI in the germline V gene. The CDR3 nucleotides read TGTGCCAGCAGTTACTCGATGGCAGGGACAGGACAGCCCCAGCATTTT. Translating it yields CASSYSMAGTGQPQHF.

The rearrangement links TRBV7-8 to TRBJ1-2; 7 nucleotides align to TRBD1. Germline CDR1 and CDR2: SGHVS and FQNEAQ. V was clipped by 0 bases and J by 3 bases; unmatched bases: 1. CDR3 size: 14 residues. The CDR3 DNA is TGTGCCAGCAGCTTAGCCGGACAGGACTATGGCTACACCTTC. It yields the protein CASSLAGQDYGYTF. Complete variable domain (other parts from reference TRBV7-8 and TRBJ1-2): GAGVSQSPRYKVAKRGQDVALRCDPISGHVSLFWYQQALGQGPEFLTYFQNEAQLDKSGLPSDRFFAERPEGSVSTLKIQRTQQEDSAVYLCASSLAGQDYGYTFGSGTRLTVV.

The genes are TRBV7-2 and TRBJ2-3, with a tentative D call TRBD1 (6 bases). The CDR3 totals 15 residues. Deletions cut 2 bases from V and 5 bases from J, with 14 bases between. The germline V gene encodes CDR1 SGHTA and CDR2 FQGNSA. The CDR3 here is CASSLYGQHLDTQYF. CDR3 in DNA: TGTGCCAGCAGCTTATACGGACAGCACTTAGATACGCAGTATTTT. The full variable domain, in which reference TRBV7-2 and TRBJ2-3 provide the parts outside the CDR3, is GAGVSQSPSNKVTEKGKDVELRCDPISGHTALYWYRQSLGQGLEFLIYFQGNSAPDKSGLPSDRFSAERTGGSVSTLTIQRTQQEDSAVYLCASSLYGQHLDTQYFGPGTRLTVL.

Worth noting for this clone: One end of the junction is discordant with germline, which a read error may explain. J is TRBJ2-2 and V is TRBV6-1; weak D call: TRBD1 (5 bases). This CDR3 comprises 12 residues. CDR1 and CDR2 from the germline V gene are MNHNS and SASEGT. In DNA, the CDR3 is TGTGCCAGCAGTGAATATGGGGCAGGCTGGCTTTTT. Amino acids: CASSEYGAGWLF.

A few counts support this clone. V usage is TRBV5-5 and J usage is TRBJ1-1, with TRBD1 as a possible D gene (5 bases). In germline, CDR1 is SGHKS, CDR2 YYEKEE (reference sequence). This CDR3 is built from 16 residues. Trimming cost V 4 bases and J 4 bases, with 20 bases left between them. The CDR3 reads CASSANTQVGGTEAFF. CDR3 bases: TGTGCCAGCAGCGCCAACACACAGGTCGGGGGCACTGAAGCTTTCTTT.

This chain links TRBV5-1 with TRBJ1-2; tentatively, D is TRBD1 (5 bases). Trimming took 4 bases from V and 8 from J, leaving 24 bases between them. This CDR3 is built from 16 residues. Germline V gene data show CDR1 as SGHRS and CDR2 as YFSETQ. CDR3 protein: CASSPAGQKRSDGYTF. CDR3 DNA sequence: TGCGCCAGCAGCCCCGCGGGGCAGAAGAGATCGGACGGCTACACCTTC.

In its sample, this clone was seen a few times. V usage is TRBV19 and J usage is TRBJ1-4; no reliable D call. V lost 6 bases to trimming and J lost 0 bases, with 11 bases between them. The CDR3 sequence is 15 residues long. Germline loops: CDR1 LNHDA, CDR2 SQIVND (reference sequence). CDR3 bases: TGTGCCAGTAGAGCTGACGGGGCAACTAATGAAAAACTGTTTTTT. It encodes CASRADGATNEKLFF. Drawing the rest from reference TRBV19 and TRBJ1-4, the complete variable domain is DGGITQSPKYLFRKEGQNVTLSCEQNLNHDAMYWYRQDPGQGLRLIYYSQIVNDFQKGDIAEGYSVSREKKESFPLTVTSAQKNPTAFYLCASRADGATNEKLFFGSGTQLSVL.

There are a few counts of this clone. This CDR3 reads CASSARSYNEQFF. The CDR3 DNA sequence: TGTGCCAGCAGCGCCCGGTCATACAATGAGCAGTTCTTC. The chain uses TRBV7-9 and TRBJ2-1; unclear D gene. The CDR3 has 13 amino acids. Between the trimmed V and J ends, which lost 5 bases and 4 bases, there was a span of 9 bases. Germline-derived CDR1 and CDR2 are SEHNR and FQNEAQ (reference sequence).